The source of this T cell receptor beta chain is a study of T cell responses to AZD1222 COVID-19 vaccine. General observations from the study: Baseline seropositivity characterized only six or seven AZD1222 recipients. The study sampled repertoires only after the peak T cell response. Reports indicate that nearly half of spike-specific TCRs are directed at unmutated variant regions.

Sequenced by immunoSEQ multiplex PCR; TCRdb stores in-frame clones only, minus some. There are some 120,000 clones in the sample; 88% occur only once, and approximately 8% lies in the top ten. On this clone itself: What it recognizes is unknown.

The clonotype was recovered from an adult in good health. The source was peripheral blood, collected on day 0 of AZD1222 vaccination.

CDR3: CASSPSNNQPQHF. CDR3 sequence (DNA): TGTGCCAGCAGCCCGAGCAACAATCAGCCCCAGCATTTT. The chain uses TRBV11-2 and TRBJ1-5; D remains ambiguous. The germline gives CDR1 SGHAT, CDR2 FQNNGV. V dropped 5 bases and J dropped 3 bases, with 8 bases sitting between them. The CDR3 runs 13 residues. Looking up the rest from reference TRBV11-2 and TRBJ1-5 gives the full variable domain: EAGVAQSPRYKIIEKRQSVAFWCNPISGHATLYWYQQILGQGPKLLIQFQNNGVVDDSQLPKDRFSAERLKGVDSTLKIQPAKLEDSAVYLCASSPSNNQPQHFGDGTRLSIL.